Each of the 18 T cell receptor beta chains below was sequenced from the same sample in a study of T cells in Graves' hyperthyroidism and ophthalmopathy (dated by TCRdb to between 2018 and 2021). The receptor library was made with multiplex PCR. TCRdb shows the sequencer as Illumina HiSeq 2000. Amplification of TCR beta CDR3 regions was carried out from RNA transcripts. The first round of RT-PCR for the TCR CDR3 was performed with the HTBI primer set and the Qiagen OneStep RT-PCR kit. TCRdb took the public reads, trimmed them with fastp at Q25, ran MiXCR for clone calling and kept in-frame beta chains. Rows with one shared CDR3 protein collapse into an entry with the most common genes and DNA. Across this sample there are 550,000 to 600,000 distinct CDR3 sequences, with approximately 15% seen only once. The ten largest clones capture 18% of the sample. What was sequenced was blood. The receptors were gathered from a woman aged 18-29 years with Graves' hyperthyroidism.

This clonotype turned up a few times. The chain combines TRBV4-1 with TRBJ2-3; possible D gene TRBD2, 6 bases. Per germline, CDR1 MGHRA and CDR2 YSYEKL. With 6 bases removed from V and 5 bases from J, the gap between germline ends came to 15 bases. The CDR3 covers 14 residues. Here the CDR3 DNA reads TGCGCCAGCAGTTTCGGAGGAGGGAAAGATACGCAGTATTTT. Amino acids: CASSFGGGKDTQYF.

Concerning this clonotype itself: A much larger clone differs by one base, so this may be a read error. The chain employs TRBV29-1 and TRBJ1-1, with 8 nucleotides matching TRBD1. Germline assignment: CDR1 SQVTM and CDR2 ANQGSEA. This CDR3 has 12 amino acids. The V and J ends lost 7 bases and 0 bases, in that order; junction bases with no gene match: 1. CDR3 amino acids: CSGGQVNTEAFF. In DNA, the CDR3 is TGCAGCGGGGGACAGGTGAACACTGAAGCTTTCTTT.

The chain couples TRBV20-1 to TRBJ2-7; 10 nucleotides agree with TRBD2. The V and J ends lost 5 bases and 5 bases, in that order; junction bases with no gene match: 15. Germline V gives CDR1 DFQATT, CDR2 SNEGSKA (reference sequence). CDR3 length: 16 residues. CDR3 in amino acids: CSAQAGLAPGWNEQYF. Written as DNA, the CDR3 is TGCAGTGCTCAGGCGGGACTAGCGCCGGGATGGAACGAGCAGTACTTC.

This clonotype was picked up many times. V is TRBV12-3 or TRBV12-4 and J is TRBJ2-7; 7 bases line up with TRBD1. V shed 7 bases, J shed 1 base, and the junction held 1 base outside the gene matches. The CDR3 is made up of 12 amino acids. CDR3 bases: TGTGCCAGCAAGGGACAGTCCTACGAGCAGTACTTC. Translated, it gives CASKGQSYEQYF.

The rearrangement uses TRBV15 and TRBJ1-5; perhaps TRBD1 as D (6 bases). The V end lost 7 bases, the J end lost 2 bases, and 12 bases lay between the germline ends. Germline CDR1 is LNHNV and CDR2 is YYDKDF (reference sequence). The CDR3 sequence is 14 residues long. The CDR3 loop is CATTNRVGNQPQHF. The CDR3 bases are TGTGCCACCACAAACAGGGTTGGCAATCAGCCCCAGCATTTT.

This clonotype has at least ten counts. The CDR3 protein is CASSLGVTGPNTEAFF. CDR3 sequence (DNA): TGTGCCAGCAGCTTAGGTGTGACAGGCCCGAACACTGAAGCTTTCTTT. The chain has TRBV13 and TRBJ1-1; D is possibly TRBD1 (6 bases). Trimming removed 0 bases from V and 1 base from J, with 12 bases in between. The germline V gene has CDR1 PRHDT and CDR2 FYEKMQ (reference sequence). The CDR3 is made up of 16 amino acids.

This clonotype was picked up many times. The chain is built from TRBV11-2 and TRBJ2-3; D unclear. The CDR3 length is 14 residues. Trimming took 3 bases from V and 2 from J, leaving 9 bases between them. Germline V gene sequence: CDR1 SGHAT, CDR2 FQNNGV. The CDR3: CASSFYQITDTQYF. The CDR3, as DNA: TGTGCCAGCAGCTTCTACCAGATCACAGATACGCAGTATTTT.

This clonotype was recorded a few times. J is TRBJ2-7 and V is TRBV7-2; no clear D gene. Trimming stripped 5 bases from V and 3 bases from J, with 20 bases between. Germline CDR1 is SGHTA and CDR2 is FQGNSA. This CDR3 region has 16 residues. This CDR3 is CASSPHRRGIYYEQYF. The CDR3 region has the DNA TGTGCCAGCAGCCCTCATCGACGAGGTATCTACTACGAGCAGTACTTC.

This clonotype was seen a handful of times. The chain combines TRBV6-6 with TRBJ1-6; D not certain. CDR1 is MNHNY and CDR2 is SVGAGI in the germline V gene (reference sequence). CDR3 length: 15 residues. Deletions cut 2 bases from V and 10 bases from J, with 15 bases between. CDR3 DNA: TGTGCCAGCAGTTACGAGACACACTCTTCATCACCCCTCCACTTT. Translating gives CASSYETHSSSPLHF.

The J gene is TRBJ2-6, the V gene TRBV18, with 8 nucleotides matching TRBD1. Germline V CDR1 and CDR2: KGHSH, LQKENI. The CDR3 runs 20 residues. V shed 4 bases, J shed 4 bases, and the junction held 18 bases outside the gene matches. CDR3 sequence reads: CASSLRDRPNIVRGANVLTF. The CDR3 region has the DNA TGTGCCAGCTCACTAAGGGACAGGCCTAACATTGTCAGGGGGGCCAACGTCCTGACTTTC.

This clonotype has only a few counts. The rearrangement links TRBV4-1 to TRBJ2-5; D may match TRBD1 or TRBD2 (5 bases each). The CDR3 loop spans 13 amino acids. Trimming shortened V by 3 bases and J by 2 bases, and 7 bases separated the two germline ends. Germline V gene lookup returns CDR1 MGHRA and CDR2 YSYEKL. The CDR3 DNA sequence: TGCGCCAGCAGCCAGTGGGGGCAAGAGACCCAGTACTTC. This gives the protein CASSQWGQETQYF.

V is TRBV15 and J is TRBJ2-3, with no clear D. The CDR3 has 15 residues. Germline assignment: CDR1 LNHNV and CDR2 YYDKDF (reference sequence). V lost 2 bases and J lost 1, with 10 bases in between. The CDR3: CATSRPADGTDTQYF. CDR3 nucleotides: TGTGCCACCAGCAGACCCGCTGACGGCACAGATACGCAGTATTTT.

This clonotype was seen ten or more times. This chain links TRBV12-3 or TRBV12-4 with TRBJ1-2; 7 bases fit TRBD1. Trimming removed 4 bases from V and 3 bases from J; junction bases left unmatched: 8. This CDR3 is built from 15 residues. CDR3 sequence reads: CASSSGGRGDYGYTF. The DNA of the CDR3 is TGTGCCAGCAGTTCAGGGGGGCGAGGAGACTATGGCTACACCTTC.

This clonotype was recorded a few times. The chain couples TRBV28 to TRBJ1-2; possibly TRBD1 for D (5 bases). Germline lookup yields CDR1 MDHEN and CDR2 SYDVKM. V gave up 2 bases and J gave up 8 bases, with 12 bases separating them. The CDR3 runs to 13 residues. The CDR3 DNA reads TGTGCCAGCAGTTTACTGGGGACCTTGGGCTACACCTTC. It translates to CASSLLGTLGYTF.

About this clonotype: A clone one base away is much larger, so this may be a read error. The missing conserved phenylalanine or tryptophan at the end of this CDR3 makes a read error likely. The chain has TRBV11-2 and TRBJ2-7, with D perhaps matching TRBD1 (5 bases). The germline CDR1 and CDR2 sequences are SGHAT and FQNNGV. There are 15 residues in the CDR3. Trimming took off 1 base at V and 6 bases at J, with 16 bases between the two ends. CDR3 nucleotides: TGTGCCAGCAGCTTAGGAGCTAGGACAAGCCTCGAGCAGTACCTC. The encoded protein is CASSLGARTSLEQYL.

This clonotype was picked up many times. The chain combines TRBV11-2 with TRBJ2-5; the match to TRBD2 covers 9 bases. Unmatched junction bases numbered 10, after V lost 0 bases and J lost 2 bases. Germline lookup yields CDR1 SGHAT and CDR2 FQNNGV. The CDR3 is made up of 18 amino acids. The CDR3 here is CASSLDKGASGTQETQYF. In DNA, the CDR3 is TGTGCCAGCAGCTTAGATAAAGGAGCTAGCGGGACGCAAGAGACCCAGTACTTC. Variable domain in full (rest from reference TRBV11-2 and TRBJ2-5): EAGVAQSPRYKIIEKRQSVAFWCNPISGHATLYWYQQILGQGPKLLIQFQNNGVVDDSQLPKDRFSAERLKGVDSTLKIQPAKLEDSAVYLCASSLDKGASGTQETQYFGPGTRLLVL.

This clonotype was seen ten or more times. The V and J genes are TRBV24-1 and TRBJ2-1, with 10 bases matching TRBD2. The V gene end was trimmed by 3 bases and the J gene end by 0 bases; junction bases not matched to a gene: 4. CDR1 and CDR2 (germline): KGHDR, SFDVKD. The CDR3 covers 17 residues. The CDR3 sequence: CATSDSGGAVSYNEQFF. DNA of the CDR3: TGTGCCACCAGTGATAGCGGGGGGGCCGTCTCCTACAATGAGCAGTTCTTC.

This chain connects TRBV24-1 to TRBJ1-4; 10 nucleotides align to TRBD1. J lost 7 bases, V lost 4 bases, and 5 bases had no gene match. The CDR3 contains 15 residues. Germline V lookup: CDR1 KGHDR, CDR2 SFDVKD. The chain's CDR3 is CATSDPGTGVEKLFF. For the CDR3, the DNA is TGTGCCACCAGTGACCCCGGGACAGGGGTTGAAAAACTGTTTTTT.